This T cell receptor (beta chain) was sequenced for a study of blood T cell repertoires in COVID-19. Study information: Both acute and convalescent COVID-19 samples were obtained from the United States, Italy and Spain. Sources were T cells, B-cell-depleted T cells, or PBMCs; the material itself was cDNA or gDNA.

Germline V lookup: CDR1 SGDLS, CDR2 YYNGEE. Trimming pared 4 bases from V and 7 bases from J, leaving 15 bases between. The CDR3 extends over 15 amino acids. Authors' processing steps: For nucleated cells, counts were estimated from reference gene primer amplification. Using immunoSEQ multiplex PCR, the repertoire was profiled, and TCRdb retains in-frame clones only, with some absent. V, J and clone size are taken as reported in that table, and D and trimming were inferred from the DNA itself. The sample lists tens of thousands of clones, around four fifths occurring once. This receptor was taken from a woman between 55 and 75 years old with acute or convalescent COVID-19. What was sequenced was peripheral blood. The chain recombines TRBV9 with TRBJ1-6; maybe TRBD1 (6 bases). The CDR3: CASSPQGQGNSPLHF. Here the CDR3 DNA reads TGTGCCAGCAGCCCCCAGGGGCAGGGCAATTCACCCCTCCACTTT.